Listed below are T cell receptor beta chains from one sample, sequenced in a study of shared clonotypes between healthy human individuals. Clones were read by immunoSEQ multiplex PCR, and TCRdb kept only the in-frame ones, dropping some. The sample records some 580,000 clones, 97% being singletons. Sequenced sample: naive CD4+ T cells sorted from blood. The receptor source for this set is a woman between 25 and 40 years old in good health. CDR3s include the opening cysteine and the closing phenylalanine or tryptophan. A D gene is named only where the DNA matches it firmly. Where a row states a size, it is once, few, many or the class of an expanded clone; other rows omit it.

D gene	V gene	clone size	J gene	CDR3 DNA	CDR3 protein
.	TRBV5-1	.	TRBJ2-7	TGCGCCAGCAGCTTGGGTCTAGTCTCCTACGAGCAGTACTTC	CASSLGLVSYEQYF
.	TRBV29-1	.	TRBJ2-3	TGCAGCGCCGAGGGCACAGTCAACACAGATACGCAGTATTTT	CSAEGTVNTDTQYF
.	TRBV2	.	TRBJ2-7	TGTGCCAGCAGTCAGGACAGTCCCGGAATTTACGAGCAGTACTTC	CASSQDSPGIYEQYF
.	TRBV5-4	.	TRBJ2-5	TGTGCCAGCAGCACCGAGTCAGGTGTCGAGACCCAGTACTTC	CASSTESGVETQYF
TRBD2	TRBV19	.	TRBJ2-7	TGTGCCAGTAGTAACCGACAGGGACTAGCGGGAGCTTCCTACGAGCAGTACTTC	CASSNRQGLAGASYEQYF
TRBD1	TRBV11-3	once	TRBJ1-1	TGTGCCAGCAGCCGACAGGGCCCAAACACTGAAGCTTTCTTT	CASSRQGPNTEAFF
.	TRBV29-1	.	TRBJ1-4	TGCAGCGTTCGAAAGGAGAGCCAAAGTAAGCTGTTTTTT	CSVRKESQSKLFF
.	TRBV6-6	.	TRBJ1-6	TGTGCCAGCAGTGGGGAGCTTCGGGATTCACCCCTCCACTTT	CASSGELRDSPLHF
.	TRBV19	.	TRBJ2-1	TGTGCCAGTAGTCCAATGGCGGAGAGCTACAATGAGCAGTTCTTC	CASSPMAESYNEQFF
.	TRBV5-1	.	TRBJ1-6	TGCGCCAGCAGCTTGGTGGCAGGCAATAATTCACCCCTCCACTTT	CASSLVAGNNSPLHF
.	TRBV19	.	TRBJ1-5	TGTGCCAGTAGTATAGCACAGGGTCAGCCCCAGCATTTT	CASSIAQGQPQHF
.	TRBV28	.	TRBJ1-5	TGTGCCAGCAGTACCGGGACTCTGAGTCAGCCCCAGCATTTT	CASSTGTLSQPQHF
TRBD2	TRBV19	.	TRBJ2-1	TGTGCCAGTAGTATACTAGCGGGAGGGCTCACCTACAATGAGCAGTTCTTC	CASSILAGGLTYNEQFF
.	TRBV5-1	once	TRBJ1-2	TGCGCCAGCAGGGGAGAAGGGGCTGGCTACACCTTC	CASRGEGAGYTF
.	TRBV7-9	.	TRBJ2-1	TGTGCCAGCAGCTTAAAAAGCCCCTACAATGAGCAGTTCTTC	CASSLKSPYNEQFF
.	TRBV28	.	TRBJ2-7	TGTGCCAGCAGCACAAGGGAGCAGTACTTC	CASSTREQYF
TRBD2	TRBV9	.	TRBJ2-3	TGTGCCAGCAGCGTATCTAAACTAGCGTCTAGCACAGATACGCAGTATTTT	CASSVSKLASSTDTQYF
TRBD2	TRBV5-1	.	TRBJ2-5	TGCGCCAGCAGCAAGCTACCGGGACTAGCGGACGATTACCAAGAGACCCAGTACTTC	CASSKLPGLADDYQETQYF
.	TRBV11-3	.	TRBJ2-5	TGTGCCAGCAGCAGGAGATGGCAAGAGACCCAGTACTTC	CASSRRWQETQYF
.	TRBV27	.	TRBJ2-7	TGTGCCAGCAGGGGGCGGGGAACCTCCTACGAGCAGTACTTC	CASRGRGTSYEQYF
.	TRBV18	.	TRBJ2-2	TGTGCCAGCTCACCACTCGTACGTCTCGACACCGGGGAGCTGTTTTTT	CASSPLVRLDTGELFF
TRBD1	TRBV7-8	.	TRBJ1-2	TGTGCCAGCAGCTTAGAATCAGGGGGCACCTATGGCTACACCTTC	CASSLESGGTYGYTF
.	TRBV11-2	.	TRBJ1-4	TGTGCCAGCAGCTCCCGGGTGGGGGCGACTAATGAAAAACTGTTTTTT	CASSSRVGATNEKLFF
TRBD2	TRBV15	.	TRBJ2-1	TGTGCCACCAGCAGATCAACCGGGACTAGCTTCAATGAGCAGTTCTTC	CATSRSTGTSFNEQFF
TRBD1	TRBV2	.	TRBJ2-7	TGTGCCAGCAACCGACAGGGGGGACCCTACGAGCAGTACTTC	CASNRQGGPYEQYF
.	TRBV4-1	.	TRBJ1-1	TGCGCCAGCAGCCGAACATACCCGAACACTGAAGCTTTCTTT	CASSRTYPNTEAFF
TRBD2	TRBV7-2	.	TRBJ2-1	TGTGCCAGCAGACGTAGCGGGGCCACCCCCCATGAGCAGTTCTTC	CASRRSGATPHEQFF
.	TRBV4-2	.	TRBJ2-7	TGTGCCAGCAGCCAAGATGGCCACGAGCAGTACTTC	CASSQDGHEQYF
.	TRBV2	.	TRBJ1-1	TGTGCCAGCAGGAGGGAGGAGGGCACTGAAGCTTTCTTT	CASRREEGTEAFF
.	TRBV6-1	.	TRBJ1-2	TGTGCCAGCAGTGAACGGGGAAGGTTTGACTATGGCTACACCTTC	CASSERGRFDYGYTF
.	TRBV18	once	TRBJ2-2	TGTGCCAGCTCACCCCCTGGACAGTACACCGGGGAGCTGTTTTTT	CASSPPGQYTGELFF
TRBD1	TRBV10-3	.	TRBJ2-7	TGTGCCATAGGCGGACAGGGGACCTACGAGCAGTACTTC	CAIGGQGTYEQYF
.	TRBV28	.	TRBJ2-7	TGTGCCAGCAGTTTGGGGGGGCATGGAGCTCTAGCGGTAAACTCCTACGAGCAGTACTTC	CASSLGGHGALAVNSYEQYF
.	TRBV5-6	.	TRBJ1-2	TGTGCCAGCGGCAGGGAGAATGGCTACACCTTC	CASGRENGYTF
TRBD1	TRBV5-1	.	TRBJ1-4	TGCGCCAGCAGAGGGACAGGGGCTAATGAAAAACTGTTTTTT	CASRGTGANEKLFF
TRBD1	TRBV11-3	.	TRBJ2-7	TGTGCCAGCAGCTATGGACAGGGGGCCTCCTACGAGCAGTACTTC	CASSYGQGASYEQYF
.	TRBV11-2	.	TRBJ2-2	TGTGCCAGCAGCTTGTCGGTCACCGGGGAGCTGTTTTTT	CASSLSVTGELFF
.	TRBV28	.	TRBJ2-7	TGTGCCAGCTCCCCGGGTGGGCCCCCCTACGAGCAGTACTTC	CASSPGGPPYEQYF
.	TRBV7-2	.	TRBJ1-5	TGTGCCAGCAGCTCTGACATCCTAGGACGGATCAATCAGCCCCAGCATTTT	CASSSDILGRINQPQHF
TRBD2	TRBV19	.	TRBJ2-5	TGTGCCAGTAGTATAGATTTTGGGCCCGGACTAGCGGCCTTTGCGGAGGAGACCCAGTACTTC	CASSIDFGPGLAAFAEETQYF
TRBD2	TRBV28	.	TRBJ2-7	TGTGCCACAAACTCAGCGGGAGGGCCACTCTACGAGCAGTACTTC	CATNSAGGPLYEQYF
TRBD1	TRBV6-1	.	TRBJ1-1	TGTGCCAGCAGTGTGGCAGGGGGGAACACTGAAGCTTTCTTT	CASSVAGGNTEAFF
.	TRBV27	.	TRBJ1-1	TGTGCCAGAAGACAGTTAACTGAAGCTTTCTTT	CARRQLTEAFF
TRBD2	TRBV27	.	TRBJ2-2	TGTGCCAGCAGTTGGGCCAGCGGGATTAACACCGGGGAGCTGTTTTTT	CASSWASGINTGELFF
.	TRBV5-1	.	TRBJ2-1	TGCGCCAGCAGCTTGCCGACTATCAATGAGCAGTTCTTC	CASSLPTINEQFF
TRBD2	TRBV28	.	TRBJ2-7	TGTGCCAGCAGTCCCCAAGCGGGAGGGTGGTACGAGCAGTACTTC	CASSPQAGGWYEQYF
.	TRBV5-1	.	TRBJ1-3	TGCGCCAGCAGCGGAAAACCCTACTCTGGAAACACCATATATTTT	CASSGKPYSGNTIYF
TRBD2	TRBV27	.	TRBJ2-3	TGTGCCAGCAGTTTATATGCGGTTTCACCCGGGGGACTAAGGGCAGATACGCAGTATTTT	CASSLYAVSPGGLRADTQYF
.	TRBV2	.	TRBJ2-3	TGTGCCAGCAGTGGGGAGGCAGGGCCAGATACGCAGTATTTT	CASSGEAGPDTQYF
.	TRBV28	.	TRBJ1-5	TGTGCCAGCATCCAGGGCAATCAGCCCCAGCATTTT	CASIQGNQPQHF
TRBD2	TRBV5-1	.	TRBJ2-1	TGCGCCAGCAGCCTACGGACAGCGGGAGGTAGAGATGAGCAGTTCTTC	CASSLRTAGGRDEQFF
TRBD2	TRBV28	.	TRBJ2-7	TGTGCCAGCACCCCCTCGAGTAGCGGGATTTTTTACGAGCAGTACTTC	CASTPSSSGIFYEQYF
.	TRBV7-9	once	TRBJ1-2	TGTGCCAGCAGCGCAGGGTTGAACTATGGCTACACCTTC	CASSAGLNYGYTF
.	TRBV10-2	.	TRBJ1-3	TGCGCCAGCAAGTCTAAAATCATCTCTGGAAACACCATATATTTT	CASKSKIISGNTIYF
.	TRBV27	.	TRBJ1-2	TGTGCCAGCAGTCCAGGACAGTATGGCTACACCTTC	CASSPGQYGYTF